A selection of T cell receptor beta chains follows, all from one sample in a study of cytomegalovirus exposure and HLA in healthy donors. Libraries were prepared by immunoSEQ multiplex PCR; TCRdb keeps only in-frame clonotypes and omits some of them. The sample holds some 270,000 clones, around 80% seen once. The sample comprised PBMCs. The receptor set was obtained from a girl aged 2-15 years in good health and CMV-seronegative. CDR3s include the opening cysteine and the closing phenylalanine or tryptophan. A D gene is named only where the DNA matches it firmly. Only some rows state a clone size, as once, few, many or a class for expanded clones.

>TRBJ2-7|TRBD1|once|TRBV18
CASSPVSGTVLSYEQYF
TGTGCCAGCTCACCAGTGTCAGGGACAGTCCTCTCCTACGAGCAGTACTTC
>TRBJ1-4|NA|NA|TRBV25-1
CASSLAGNEKLFF
TGTGCCAGCAGTCTGGCAGGAAATGAAAAACTGTTTTTT
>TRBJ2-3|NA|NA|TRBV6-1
CATMGGVDTQYF
TGTGCCACTATGGGGGGTGTAGATACGCAGTATTTT
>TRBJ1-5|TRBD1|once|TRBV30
CAWSRGDDQPQHF
TGTGCCTGGAGCAGGGGGGATGATCAGCCCCAGCATTTT
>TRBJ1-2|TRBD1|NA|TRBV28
CASRYPGGSGYTF
TGTGCCAGCAGATATCCAGGGGGCAGCGGCTACACCTTC
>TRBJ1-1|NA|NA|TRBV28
CASTPGRNTEAFF
TGTGCCAGCACGCCGGGGAGAAACACTGAAGCTTTCTTT
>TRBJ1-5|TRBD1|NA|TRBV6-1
CASSGWDRGPNQPQHF
TGTGCCAGCAGTGGGTGGGACAGGGGGCCCAATCAGCCCCAGCATTTT
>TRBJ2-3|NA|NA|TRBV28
CASSLGGSTDTQYF
TGTGCCAGCAGTTTGGGCGGGAGCACAGATACGCAGTATTTT
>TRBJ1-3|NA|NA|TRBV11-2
CASSLDPGNTIYF
TGTGCCAGCAGCTTAGATCCGGGAAACACCATATATTTT
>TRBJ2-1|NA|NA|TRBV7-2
CASSLEWATYNEQFF
TGTGCCAGCAGCTTAGAGTGGGCAACCTACAATGAGCAGTTCTTC
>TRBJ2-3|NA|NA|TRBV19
CASSMRRTFSTDTQYF
TGTGCCAGTAGTATGCGGAGAACATTTAGCACAGATACGCAGTATTTT
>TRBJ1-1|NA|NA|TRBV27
CASSFEVNTEAFF
TGTGCCAGCAGTTTCGAGGTTAACACTGAAGCTTTCTTT
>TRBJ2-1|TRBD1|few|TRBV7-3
CASSTTGTAYNEQFF
TGTGCCAGCAGCACAACCGGGACAGCCTACAATGAGCAGTTCTTC
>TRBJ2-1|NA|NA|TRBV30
CAWTRGNEQFF
TGTGCCTGGACCAGAGGGAATGAGCAGTTCTTC
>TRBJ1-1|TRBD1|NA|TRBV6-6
CASSYGTGGAFF
TGTGCCAGCAGTTACGGGACAGGGGGAGCTTTCTTT
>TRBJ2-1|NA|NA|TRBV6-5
CASSYTGGTYNEQFF
TGTGCCAGCAGTTACACCGGCGGGACTTACAATGAGCAGTTCTTC
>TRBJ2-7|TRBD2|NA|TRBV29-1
CSVEWAGLAGYEQYF
TGCAGCGTTGAATGGGCGGGACTAGCCGGCTACGAGCAGTACTTC
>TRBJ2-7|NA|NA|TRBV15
CATSIGQASLYEQYF
TGTGCCACCAGCATAGGCCAGGCCTCCCTCTACGAGCAGTACTTC
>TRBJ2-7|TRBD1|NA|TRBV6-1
CASTGVGQGRLEQYF
TGTGCCAGCACGGGAGTAGGACAGGGTAGACTCGAGCAGTACTTC
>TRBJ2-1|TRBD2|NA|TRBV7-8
CASSRAGTSGWDEQFF
TGTGCCAGCAGCCGCGCCGGGACTAGCGGGTGGGATGAGCAGTTCTTC
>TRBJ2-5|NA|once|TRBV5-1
CASSFSVKETQYF
TGCGCCAGCAGCTTTAGCGTTAAAGAGACCCAGTACTTC
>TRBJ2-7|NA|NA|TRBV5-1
CASSSQGDEQYF
TGCGCCAGCAGCTCCCAAGGGGACGAGCAGTACTTC